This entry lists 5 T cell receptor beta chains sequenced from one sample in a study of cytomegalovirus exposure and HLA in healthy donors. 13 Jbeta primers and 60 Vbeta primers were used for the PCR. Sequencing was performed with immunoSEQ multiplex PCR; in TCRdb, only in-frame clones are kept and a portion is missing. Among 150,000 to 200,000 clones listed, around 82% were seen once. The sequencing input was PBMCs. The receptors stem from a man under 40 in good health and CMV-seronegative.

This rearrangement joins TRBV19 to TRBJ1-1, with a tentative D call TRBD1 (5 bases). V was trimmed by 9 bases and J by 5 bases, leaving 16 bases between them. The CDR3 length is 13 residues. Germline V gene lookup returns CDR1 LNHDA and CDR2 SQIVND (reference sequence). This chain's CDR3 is CASRSGEGTEAFF. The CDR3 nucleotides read TGTGCCAGCCGCTCGGGGGAGGGGACTGAAGCTTTCTTT.

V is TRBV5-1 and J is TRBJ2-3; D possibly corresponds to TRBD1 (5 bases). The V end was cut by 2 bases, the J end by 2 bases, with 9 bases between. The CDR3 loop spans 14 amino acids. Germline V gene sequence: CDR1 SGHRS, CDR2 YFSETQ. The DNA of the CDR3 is TGCGCCAGCAGCTTTACAGGATACACAGATACGCAGTATTTT. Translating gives CASSFTGYTDTQYF.

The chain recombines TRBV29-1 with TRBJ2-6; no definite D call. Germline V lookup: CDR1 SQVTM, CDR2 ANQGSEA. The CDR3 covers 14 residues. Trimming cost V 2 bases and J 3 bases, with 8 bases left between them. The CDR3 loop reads CSVEMGFGANVLTF. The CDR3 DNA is TGCAGCGTTGAAATGGGCTTTGGGGCCAACGTCCTGACTTTC.

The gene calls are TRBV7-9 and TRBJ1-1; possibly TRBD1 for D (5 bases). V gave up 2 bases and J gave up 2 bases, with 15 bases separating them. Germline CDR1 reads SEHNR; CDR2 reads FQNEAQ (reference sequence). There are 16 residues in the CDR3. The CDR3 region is CASSLLGGVGNTEAFF. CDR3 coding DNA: TGTGCCAGCAGCTTATTGGGGGGGGTAGGTAACACTGAAGCTTTCTTT. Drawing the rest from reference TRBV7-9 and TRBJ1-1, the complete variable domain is DTGVSQNPRHKITKRGQNVTFRCDPISEHNRLYWYRQTLGQGPEFLTYFQNEAQLEKSRLLSDRFSAERPKGSFSTLEIQRTEQGDSAMYLCASSLLGGVGNTEAFFGQGTRLTVV.

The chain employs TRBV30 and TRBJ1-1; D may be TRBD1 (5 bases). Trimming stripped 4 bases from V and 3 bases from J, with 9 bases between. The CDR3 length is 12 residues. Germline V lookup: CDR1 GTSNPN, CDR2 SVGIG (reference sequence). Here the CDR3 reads CAWTGWYTEAFF. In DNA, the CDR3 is TGTGCCTGGACAGGGTGGTACACTGAAGCTTTCTTT.